This T cell receptor (beta chain) originates from a study of T cell responses to AZD1222 COVID-19 vaccine. Background on the study: Doses given second, at about 4 or about 12 weeks, were pooled.

Study findings and constraints: Scientists sampled the repertoires only once the peak T cell response had passed.

Worth noting for this clone: What it recognizes is unknown.

The table came from immunoSEQ multiplex PCR; TCRdb's copy has only in-frame clones and leaves some out. The sample holds approximately 110,000 clones; about 85% are singletons and the top ten take over 5.5%. This TCR was recovered from an adult in good health. The sequences come from peripheral blood, collected on day 0 of AZD1222 vaccination.

The chain's CDR3 is CASSIEGINQPQHF. CDR3 bases: TGTGCCAGTAGTATAGAGGGGATCAATCAGCCCCAGCATTTT. This sequence joins TRBV19 and TRBJ1-5; no clear D gene. The germline gives CDR1 LNHDA, CDR2 SQIVND (reference sequence). V gave up 0 bases and J gave up 3 bases, with 6 bases separating them. This CDR3 is built from 14 residues.